The next 32 T cell receptor beta chains were all read from a single sample in a study of early T cells in non-severe SARS-CoV-2 infection. TCRdb reanalysed the 5' RACE reads using MiXCR and keeps one entry per CDR3 protein. The data contain around 80,000 distinct CDR3 sequences, more than 9% of them singletons. The material was whole blood, obtained at baseline. The receptors shown here come from an adult who was a healthcare worker with PCR-confirmed SARS-CoV-2 infection or an uninfected control (not recorded which).

J is TRBJ2-7 and V is TRBV4-2; the D is unclear. There are 14 residues in the CDR3. V lost 4 bases and J lost 1, with 11 bases in between. Germline CDR1 LGHNA, CDR2 YNFKEQ. CDR3 DNA sequence: TGTGCCAGCAGCCCCGGAGTTGGATCCTACGAGCAGTACTTC. Translation gives CASSPGVGSYEQYF.

This clonotype was detected many times. J is TRBJ2-1 and V is TRBV12-3 or TRBV12-4; 10 bases fit TRBD2. Trimming cost V 7 bases and J 9 bases; bases outside gene matches: 6. This CDR3 has 13 residues. CDR3 residues: CASTSGRGLEQFF. In DNA form, the CDR3 reads TGTGCCAGCACTAGCGGGAGAGGGCTTGAGCAGTTCTTC.

The chain recombines TRBV11-2 with TRBJ2-5; D not resolved. Trimming pared 3 bases from V and 1 base from J, leaving 12 bases between. Germline V gives CDR1 SGHAT, CDR2 FQNNGV. This CDR3 is built from 15 residues. For the CDR3, the DNA is TGTGCCAGCAGCTTCGGAATCGGGTCCCAAGAGACCCAGTACTTC. Residues: CASSFGIGSQETQYF.

In its sample, this clonotype was seen many times. The chain couples TRBV27 to TRBJ2-5, with D tentatively TRBD1 (5 bases). Germline CDR1 MNHEY, CDR2 SMNVEV (reference sequence). The CDR3 extends over 16 amino acids. V was shortened by 6 bases and J by 7 bases, with 24 bases between the two germline ends. In DNA, the CDR3 is TGTGCCAGCAGCCTTAACCCTCGAGTTAGGGGTGGGACCCAGTACTTC. Its protein product is CASSLNPRVRGGTQYF.

This chain joins TRBV15 and TRBJ1-2; 7 nucleotides match TRBD1. Losses at the gene ends were 4 bases for V and 2 bases for J; bases not matched to a gene: 7. Germline lookup yields CDR1 LNHNV and CDR2 YYDKDF (reference sequence). CDR3 length: 15 residues. Here the CDR3 DNA reads TGTGCCACCAGCACTCATTTACAGGGGAACTATGGCTACACCTTC. Protein sequence: CATSTHLQGNYGYTF.

The chain has TRBV3-1 and TRBJ1-1; D is unresolved. The germline V gene has CDR1 LGHDT and CDR2 YNNKEL (reference sequence). CDR3 length: 13 residues. With 6 bases removed from V and 1 base from J, the gap between germline ends came to 9 bases. The CDR3 sequence: CASRPGRNTEAFF. CDR3 DNA sequence: TGTGCCAGCAGACCCGGACGGAACACTGAAGCTTTCTTT.

This clonotype was detected many times. The rearrangement joins TRBV7-9 to TRBJ2-3, with 8 bases matching TRBD2. The CDR3 has 16 residues. CDR1 and CDR2 from the germline V gene are SEHNR and FQNEAQ (reference sequence). With 5 bases clipped from V and 4 bases from J, the junction kept 11 bases outside the gene matches. CDR3 amino acids: CASSPRSVGGADTQYF. The CDR3 DNA is TGTGCCAGCAGCCCACGGAGCGTCGGGGGGGCAGATACGCAGTATTTT.

This clonotype occurred a few times. The chain carries TRBV4-1 and TRBJ2-1; TRBD2 matches 7 bases. This CDR3 has 15 amino acids. The J segment lost 4 bases and the V segment lost 0 bases, leaving 3 bases of the junction unmatched. Per the germline V gene, CDR1 is MGHRA and CDR2 is YSYEKL. Written as DNA, the CDR3 is TGCGCCAGCAGCCAAGACCCTAGCGGTTACAATGAGCAGTTCTTC. As protein: CASSQDPSGYNEQFF.

The chain links TRBV20-1 to TRBJ2-3; D unresolved. CDR3 size: 12 residues. Germline V gene sequence: CDR1 DFQATT, CDR2 SNEGSKA (reference sequence). Trimming pared 5 bases from V and 10 bases from J, leaving 16 bases between. In nucleotides, the CDR3 is TGCAGTGCTCTTGAGCCCGCAGAGGCGCAGTATTTT. Translated: CSALEPAEAQYF.

At least ten counts were recorded for this clonotype. This chain uses TRBV12-3 or TRBV12-4 with TRBJ2-1; D might be TRBD2 (6 bases). V was cut by 7 bases and J by 8 bases, with 18 bases left in between. The CDR3 covers 14 residues. The CDR3 here is CASTFLAERDEQFF. The CDR3 DNA sequence: TGTGCCAGCACCTTTTTAGCGGAGAGGGATGAGCAGTTCTTC.

This clonotype was seen a few times. The chain has TRBV27 and TRBJ2-3, with 8 bases matching TRBD2. CDR3 length: 21 amino acids. V lost 1 base, J lost 2 bases, and 20 bases stayed unmatched. Germline V gene data show CDR1 as MNHEY and CDR2 as SMNVEV (reference sequence). CDR3 DNA: TGTGCCAGCAGTTTATGGGGCAGGGGCAGGCAGCGGGAGTTCCCCACAGATACGCAGTATTTT. Protein product: CASSLWGRGRQREFPTDTQYF.

This clonotype was seen a few times. The chain carries TRBV5-4 and TRBJ2-2; D unclear. This CDR3 has 12 amino acids. V was clipped by 3 bases and J by 5 bases, with 5 bases between them. Germline V CDR1 and CDR2: SGHNT, YYREEE (reference sequence). CDR3 amino acids: CASSSSTGELFF. In DNA, the CDR3 is TGTGCCAGCAGCTCGAGTACCGGGGAGCTGTTTTTT. Filled out from reference TRBV5-4 and TRBJ2-2, the complete variable domain reads ETGVTQSPTHLIKTRGQQVTLRCSSQSGHNTVSWYQQALGQGPQFIFQYYREEENGRGNFPPRFSGLQFPNYSSELNVNALELDDSALYLCASSSSTGELFFGEGSRLTVL.

This clonotype was counted between two and nine times. V is TRBV6-1 and J is TRBJ1-1; D possibly corresponds to TRBD1 (5 bases). Per germline, CDR1 MNHNS and CDR2 SASEGT. There are 12 residues in the CDR3. Between the trimmed V and J ends, which lost 6 bases and 6 bases, there was a span of 11 bases. DNA for the CDR3: TGTGCCAGCAGGTTCTGGGGCGCTGAAGCTTTCTTT. The encoded protein is CASRFWGAEAFF.

This clonotype has just a few counts. J is TRBJ2-3 and V is TRBV5-6; weak D call: TRBD2 (6 bases). The V end was cut by 4 bases, the J end by 0 bases, with 15 bases between. Germline V gene lookup returns CDR1 SGHDT and CDR2 YYEEEE. This CDR3 region has 16 residues. The CDR3 reads CASSPLAGTSTDTQYF. CDR3 coding DNA: TGTGCCAGCAGCCCCCTGGCGGGGACGAGCACAGATACGCAGTATTTT.

This clonotype was counted a few times. This sequence joins TRBV7-9 and TRBJ2-1, with 11 bases matching TRBD2. The CDR3 loop spans 15 amino acids. The germline CDR1 and CDR2 sequences are SEHNR and FQNEAQ (reference sequence). J was trimmed by 10 bases and V by 6 bases; bases with no gene match: 11. The CDR3 DNA is TGTGCCAGCAGGGTAACTAGCGGGAGCATGGCGGAGCAGTTCTTC. Translated, it gives CASRVTSGSMAEQFF. The whole variable domain, filled in from reference TRBV7-9 and TRBJ2-1, reads DTGVSQNPRHKITKRGQNVTFRCDPISEHNRLYWYRQTLGQGPEFLTYFQNEAQLEKSRLLSDRFSAERPKGSFSTLEIQRTEQGDSAMYLCASRVTSGSMAEQFFGPGTRLTVL.

A few counts support this clonotype. The DNA of the CDR3 is TGTGCCAGCAGCTTAGGGAGGGACAGAGCCTACGAGCAGTACTTC. It translates to CASSLGRDRAYEQYF. The chain employs TRBV7-2 and TRBJ2-7, with a possible D match to TRBD1 (7 bases). CDR3 length: 15 amino acids. Deletions cut 1 base from V and 2 bases from J, with 12 bases between. Germline V gene data show CDR1 as SGHTA and CDR2 as FQGNSA.

This clonotype appeared a few times. This chain links TRBV27 with TRBJ2-1; 9 bases are a match to TRBD2. CDR1 and CDR2 from the germline V gene are MNHEY and SMNVEV (reference sequence). CDR3 size: 16 residues. V gave up 3 bases and J gave up 7 bases; unmatched junction bases: 10. The CDR3 nucleotides are TGTGCCAGCAGTTTTCCCCCAGGAGCGGGAGGTAATGAGCAGTTCTTC. Translated: CASSFPPGAGGNEQFF.

Only a few counts were recorded for this clonotype. This chain links TRBV20-1 with TRBJ2-7; the D gene is possibly TRBD1 (6 bases). V shed 5 bases and J shed 2 bases, with 19 bases lying between them. The CDR3 has 15 residues. CDR1 and CDR2 (germline): DFQATT, SNEGSKA (reference sequence). CDR3 protein: CSAGRAIGQTYEQYF. In DNA form, the CDR3 reads TGCAGTGCTGGGCGAGCTATTGGACAGACCTACGAGCAGTACTTC.

This clonotype has at least ten counts. The chain is built from TRBV7-9 and TRBJ1-1; 7 nucleotides line up with TRBD1. Germline CDR1 reads SEHNR; CDR2 reads FQNEAQ (reference sequence). The CDR3 contains 14 residues. After removal of 5 bases from V and 0 bases from J, the junction contained 3 bases not matched to a gene. The CDR3 here is CASSPDRVNTEAFF. In DNA, the CDR3 is TGTGCCAGCAGCCCAGACAGGGTGAACACTGAAGCTTTCTTT.

The V gene is TRBV6-2 or TRBV6-3, the J gene TRBJ2-3; TRBD2 might be the D (6 bases). Germline V gene lookup returns CDR1 MNHEY and CDR2 SVGEGT. This CDR3 contains 15 residues. Deletions cut 8 bases from V and 4 bases from J, with 19 bases between. For the CDR3, the DNA is TGTGCCAGCTCCCAAGCGGCTAGCGCTGCAGATACGCAGTATTTT. It is translated as CASSQAASAADTQYF.

The chain employs TRBV27 and TRBJ1-6; unclear D gene. The germline V and J ends were trimmed by 3 bases and 3 bases, with 6 bases remaining between them. Germline V gene lookup returns CDR1 MNHEY and CDR2 SMNVEV (reference sequence). The CDR3 runs to 14 residues. DNA of the CDR3: TGTGCCAGCAGTTTCCGCAGCTATAATTCACCCCTCCACTTT. It codes for CASSFRSYNSPLHF.

The chain uses TRBV3-1 and TRBJ2-7, with no clear D. Germline V gene data show CDR1 as LGHDT and CDR2 as YNNKEL (reference sequence). This CDR3 comprises 12 residues. V was clipped by 0 bases and J by 9 bases, with 9 bases between them. The CDR3 bases are TGTGCCAGCAGCCAAGATCAGTGGGCGCAGTACTTC. It encodes CASSQDQWAQYF.

The genes are TRBV20-1 and TRBJ2-7; 7 bases align to TRBD2. V gave up 1 base and J gave up 0 bases; unmatched junction bases: 21. The CDR3 is made up of 20 amino acids. Per germline, CDR1 DFQATT and CDR2 SNEGSKA (reference sequence). This CDR3 is CSARGSSSGFRLADSYEQYF. For the CDR3, the DNA is TGCAGTGCTAGAGGGTCCAGCTCGGGGTTCCGGCTAGCGGACTCCTACGAGCAGTACTTC.

This clonotype showed up many times. This chain joins TRBV20-1 and TRBJ2-7; D is possibly TRBD2 (5 bases). CDR3 length: 16 residues. V lost 2 bases, J lost 0 bases, and 17 bases lay in between. Germline V gives CDR1 DFQATT, CDR2 SNEGSKA (reference sequence). The CDR3 nucleotides read TGCAGTGCTAGAATCAAGGGAGCCTCAAGCTCCTACGAGCAGTACTTC. Amino acids: CSARIKGASSSYEQYF.

This clonotype was found a few times. V is TRBV7-3 and J is TRBJ2-1, with 10 bases matching TRBD2. CDR3 length: 15 residues. Trimming took 1 base from V and 5 from J; bases not matched to a gene: 2. Germline V CDR1 and CDR2: SGHTA, FQGTGA. Written as DNA, the CDR3 is TGTGCCAGCAGCTTAATGCTAGCGGGAGACAATGAGCAGTTCTTC. Its protein is CASSLMLAGDNEQFF.

This clonotype was detected a few times. The V call is TRBV28, the J call TRBJ1-2; weak D call: TRBD1 (5 bases). From germline, CDR1 is MDHEN and CDR2 SYDVKM. V was clipped by 8 bases and J by 5 bases, with 15 bases between them. CDR3 size: 13 residues. The CDR3, as DNA: TGTGCCAGCGGGGGGAAATCCACTTATGGCTACACCTTC. Amino acids: CASGGKSTYGYTF.

This clonotype occurred many times. The CDR3 sequence is CACRKGTGGSPLHF. The CDR3, as DNA: TGTGCCTGCCGAAAAGGGACAGGGGGATCACCCCTCCACTTT. J is TRBJ1-6 and V is TRBV30; 11 bases are shared with TRBD1. V lost 6 bases to trimming and J lost 10 bases; unmatched junction nucleotides: 8. Per the germline V gene, CDR1 is GTSNPN and CDR2 is SVGIG (reference sequence). There are 14 residues in the CDR3.

This clonotype was seen many times. The chain links TRBV7-8 to TRBJ2-1; perhaps TRBD2 as D (6 bases). Germline-derived CDR1 and CDR2 are SGHVS and FQNEAQ. V was pared by 2 bases and J by 7 bases, with 18 bases between. The CDR3 covers 16 residues. CDR3 loop: CASSLTGAALINEQFF. In DNA form, the CDR3 reads TGTGCCAGCAGCTTAACGGGAGCGGCGTTGATAAATGAGCAGTTCTTC.

This clonotype was detected a few times. The rearrangement uses TRBV3-1 and TRBJ2-7; the D is unclear. The ends were cut back, 1 base at V and 5 bases at J, with 3 bases in the middle. This CDR3 is 11 amino acids long. The germline V gene encodes CDR1 LGHDT and CDR2 YNNKEL (reference sequence). The CDR3 nucleotides are TGTGCCAGCAGCCAAGTCCACGAGCAGTACTTC. Residues: CASSQVHEQYF.

This clonotype came up a few times. The chain is built from TRBV11-1 and TRBJ1-6, with 8 bases fitting TRBD1. Germline V gene lookup returns CDR1 SGHAT and CDR2 FQDESV (reference sequence). The length of the CDR3 is 13 residues. V lost 3 bases and J lost 9; bases outside the gene matches: 1. Here the CDR3 reads CASSFQGASPLHF. In DNA, the CDR3 is TGTGCCAGCAGCTTTCAGGGGGCTTCACCCCTCCACTTT.

This clonotype was detected ten times or more. The rearrangement joins TRBV5-4 to TRBJ2-7; tentative D call: TRBD2 (6 bases). Trimming left V 0 bases short and J 3 bases short, with 13 bases between. The CDR3 loop spans 15 amino acids. CDR1 and CDR2 from the germline V gene are SGHNT and YYREEE (reference sequence). CDR3: CASSLGRAVFYEQYF. In nucleotides, the CDR3 is TGTGCCAGCAGCTTGGGGAGGGCCGTCTTCTACGAGCAGTACTTC.

This clonotype appeared a few times. The rearrangement links TRBV4-2 to TRBJ2-3; D is ambiguous. Looked up from germline, CDR1 is LGHNA and CDR2 is YNFKEQ. The CDR3 is made up of 14 amino acids. With 1 base removed from V and 2 bases from J, the gap between germline ends came to 7 bases. DNA for the CDR3: TGTGCCAGCAGCCAAGGCTCCGACACAGATACGCAGTATTTT. It encodes CASSQGSDTDTQYF.